The count of the clone carrying this T cell receptor beta chain is one. The germline CDR1 and CDR2 sequences are SGDLS and YYNGEE. The CDR3 runs 14 residues. V shed 0 bases, J shed 2 bases, and the junction held 2 bases outside the gene matches. Per the authors' pipeline: From reference gene primer amplification, estimates of nucleated cell counts were derived. Data came from immunoSEQ multiplex PCR; TCRdb stores just in-frame clones and leaves some out. That table is the source of V, J and clone size, and D and trimming were worked out from the DNA. The data show approximately 170,000 clones, with roughly 80% seen just once and roughly 12% held by the top ten. This entry belongs to a study of blood T cell repertoires in COVID-19. The wider study: Sites in the United States, Italy and Spain provided acute and convalescent COVID-19 samples.

Researchers sorted participants into cohorts using their self-reported clinical history. The source material was PBMCs or T cells enriched from blood (not recorded which). This TCR came from a middle-aged man who had recovered from COVID-19. This chain joins TRBV9 and TRBJ2-7; 7 nucleotides agree with TRBD1. The CDR3: CASSVDQGAYEQYF. In nucleotides, the CDR3 is TGTGCCAGCAGCGTAGATCAGGGGGCCTACGAGCAGTACTTC.